These 10 T cell receptor beta chains originate from one sample sequenced in a study of T cell repertoires in cytomegalovirus infection. TCRdb processed the reads anew with MiXCR; each CDR3 protein has one entry. The sample yields 150,000 to 190,000 distinct CDR3 sequences, about a quarter seen once. Material: PBMCs. These receptors all come from a human donor in good health (CMV status not recorded). Some clones in this sample may be carry-over from other donors' samples.

This clonotype was recorded many times. This sequence joins TRBV12-3 or TRBV12-4 and TRBJ2-3; a possible D gene is TRBD1 (5 bases). V was pared by 6 bases and J by 0 bases, with 22 bases between. CDR3 length equals 18 residues. The CDR3 sequence: CASSRNPGGQGSTDTQYF. CDR3 in DNA: TGTGCCAGCAGCAGAAACCCAGGCGGCCAGGGAAGCACAGATACGCAGTATTTT.

In this sample, this clonotype turned up many times. V and J are TRBV25-1 and TRBJ1-1; no clear D. The CDR3 runs 12 residues. Trimming took off 8 bases at V and 0 bases at J, with 7 bases between the two ends. CDR1 is MGHDK and CDR2 is SYGVNS in the germline V gene. The CDR3 DNA follows: TGTGCCAGCCGTACAGTGAACACTGAAGCTTTCTTT. This translates into CASRTVNTEAFF.

Ten or more counts support this clonotype. The chain uses TRBV7-8 and TRBJ2-3; 7 positions match TRBD1. Germline CDR1 reads SGHVS; CDR2 reads FQNEAQ. With V trimmed by 1 base and J by 2 bases, 9 bases remained unmatched. CDR3 length: 17 amino acids. The DNA for the CDR3 is TGTGCCAGCAGCTTAGGGTTCCTGACAGGGAACACAGATACGCAGTATTTT. It codes for CASSLGFLTGNTDTQYF.

J is TRBJ1-5 and V is TRBV28; no clear D gene. The V gene's germline CDR1 is MDHEN and CDR2 SYDVKM. V gave up 4 bases and J gave up 9 bases, with 7 bases separating them. CDR3 length: 11 amino acids. CDR3 loop: CASSSPRPQHF. The CDR3 DNA sequence: TGTGCCAGCAGTTCACCCCGGCCCCAGCATTTT.

The rearrangement joins TRBV28 to TRBJ2-7; no reliable D call. Germline V CDR1 and CDR2: MDHEN, SYDVKM. The CDR3 is made up of 15 amino acids. V shed 6 bases and J shed 1 base, with 16 bases lying between them. The CDR3 DNA follows: TGTGCCAGCAGGTCAGGCCCAAGTGGGTCCTACGAGCAGTACTTC. Protein sequence: CASRSGPSGSYEQYF.

This clonotype has a handful of counts. The chain couples TRBV7-2 to TRBJ2-1; D not certain. Trimming left V 1 base short and J 9 bases short, with 4 bases between. The CDR3 loop spans 11 amino acids. The V gene's germline CDR1 is SGHTA and CDR2 FQGNSA. The CDR3 coding sequence is TGTGCCAGCAGCTTAGTCGTTGAGCAGTTCTTC. It translates to CASSLVVEQFF. Combining the CDR3 with reference TRBV7-2 and TRBJ2-1 gives the whole variable domain GAGVSQSPSNKVTEKGKDVELRCDPISGHTALYWYRQSLGQGLEFLIYFQGNSAPDKSGLPSDRFSAERTGGSVSTLTIQRTQQEDSAVYLCASSLVVEQFFGPGTRLTVL.

The CDR3: CASSSIQDEQFF. The DNA for the CDR3 is TGTGCCAGCAGCTCGATCCAGGATGAGCAGTTCTTC. The chain is built from TRBV5-6 and TRBJ2-1; D is unclear. V lost 3 bases and J 8 bases, leaving 9 bases between the germline ends. Germline loops: CDR1 SGHDT, CDR2 YYEEEE. CDR3 size: 12 residues.

The V gene is TRBV5-5, the J gene TRBJ2-4; D uncertain. This CDR3 is 14 amino acids long. Per the germline V gene, CDR1 is SGHKS and CDR2 is YYEKEE (reference sequence). Trimming removed 0 bases at V and 5 bases at J, with 9 bases between. CDR3 loop: CASSLDPAENIQYF. DNA of the CDR3: TGTGCCAGCAGCTTGGATCCGGCAGAAAACATTCAGTACTTC.

This clonotype was picked up a small number of times. A read error may produce the germline difference seen at one junction end. J is TRBJ2-1 and V is TRBV7-9; weak D call: TRBD1 (6 bases). Germline assignment: CDR1 SEHNR and CDR2 FQNEAQ (reference sequence). This CDR3 comprises 12 residues. The CDR3 sequence: CASSPSTGSPSF. DNA of the CDR3: TGTGCCAGCAGCCCAAGCACAGGGTCCCCCTCTTTC.

CDR3 sequence (DNA): TGTGCCAGCAGTGAAGGGGCAGGGGGTTCACCCCTCCACTTT. It codes for CASSEGAGGSPLHF. J is TRBJ1-6 and V is TRBV6-4, with 7 bases matching TRBD1. Germline V gene sequence: CDR1 MRHNA, CDR2 SNTAGT. Losses at the gene ends were 3 bases for V and 9 bases for J; bases not matched to a gene: 5. The CDR3 sequence is 14 residues long.